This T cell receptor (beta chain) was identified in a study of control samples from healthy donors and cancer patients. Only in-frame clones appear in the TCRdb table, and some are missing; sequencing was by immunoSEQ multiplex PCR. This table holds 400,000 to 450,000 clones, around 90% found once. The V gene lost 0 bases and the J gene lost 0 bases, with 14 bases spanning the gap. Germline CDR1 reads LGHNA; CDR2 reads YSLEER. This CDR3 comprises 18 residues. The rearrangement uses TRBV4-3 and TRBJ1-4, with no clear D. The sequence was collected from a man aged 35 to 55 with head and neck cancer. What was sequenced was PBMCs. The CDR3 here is CASSQDLTHWATNEKLFF. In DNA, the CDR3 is TGCGCCAGCAGCCAAGACCTTACACATTGGGCAACTAATGAAAAACTGTTTTTT.